This T cell receptor beta chain came from a study of T cells expressing NK-cell markers. The overall study: Obtained from sorted CD3+CD56+NKG2C+, CD3+CD56+NKG2C- and CD3+CD56-NKG2C+ T cells were the TCR beta repertoires. HCMV seropositivity marked seven of the eight sequenced donors; one was seronegative.

In generating TCR beta cDNA, 5'RACE template switching with UMIs was used. TCRdb reprocessed the 5' RACE reads, keeping one entry per CDR3 protein, no DNA. This sample's table has 500,000 or so distinct CDR3 sequences. The CDR3 is 12 residues long. Looked up from germline, CDR1 is DFQATT and CDR2 is SNEGSKA (reference sequence). The TCR comes from a man aged 18 to 30 in good health. The chain couples TRBV20-1 to TRBJ2-3. The sample was blood T cells: a sorted CD56 or NKG2C T cell subset, CD4+ or CD8+ T cells, or bulk PBMC T cells (not recorded which). Here the CDR3 reads CSAPAFADTQYF.